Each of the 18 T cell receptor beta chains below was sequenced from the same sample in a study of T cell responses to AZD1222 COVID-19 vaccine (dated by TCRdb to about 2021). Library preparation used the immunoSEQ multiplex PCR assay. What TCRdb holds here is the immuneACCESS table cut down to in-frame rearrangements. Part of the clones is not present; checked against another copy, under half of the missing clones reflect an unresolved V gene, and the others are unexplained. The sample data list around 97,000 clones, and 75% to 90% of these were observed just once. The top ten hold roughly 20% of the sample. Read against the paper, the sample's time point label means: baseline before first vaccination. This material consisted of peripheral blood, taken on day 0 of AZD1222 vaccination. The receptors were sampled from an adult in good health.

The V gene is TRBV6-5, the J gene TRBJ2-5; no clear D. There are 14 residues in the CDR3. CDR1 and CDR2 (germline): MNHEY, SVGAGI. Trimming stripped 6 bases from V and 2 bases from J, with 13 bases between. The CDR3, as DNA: TGTGCCAGCAGCCGCACCCAGACGCAAGAGACCCAGTACTTC. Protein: CASSRTQTQETQYF.

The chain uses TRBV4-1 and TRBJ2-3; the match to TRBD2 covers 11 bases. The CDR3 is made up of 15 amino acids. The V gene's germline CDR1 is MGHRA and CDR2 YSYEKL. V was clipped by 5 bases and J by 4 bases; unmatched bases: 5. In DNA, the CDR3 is TGCGCCAGCAGCACTACTAGCGGGAGTTCAGATACGCAGTATTTT. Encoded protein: CASSTTSGSSDTQYF.

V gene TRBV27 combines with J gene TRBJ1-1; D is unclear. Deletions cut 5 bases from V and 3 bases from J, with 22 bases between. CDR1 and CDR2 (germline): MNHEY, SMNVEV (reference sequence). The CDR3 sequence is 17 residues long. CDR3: CASSPQYGVGGHTEAFF. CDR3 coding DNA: TGTGCCAGCAGTCCACAGTATGGGGTGGGCGGTCACACTGAAGCTTTCTTT.

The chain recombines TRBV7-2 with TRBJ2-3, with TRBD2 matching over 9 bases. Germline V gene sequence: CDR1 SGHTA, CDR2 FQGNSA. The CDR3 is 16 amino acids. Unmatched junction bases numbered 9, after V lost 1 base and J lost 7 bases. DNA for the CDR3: TGTGCCAGCAGCTTAGTGCGGGGGGGTGCATATAATACGCAGTATTTT. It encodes CASSLVRGGAYNTQYF.

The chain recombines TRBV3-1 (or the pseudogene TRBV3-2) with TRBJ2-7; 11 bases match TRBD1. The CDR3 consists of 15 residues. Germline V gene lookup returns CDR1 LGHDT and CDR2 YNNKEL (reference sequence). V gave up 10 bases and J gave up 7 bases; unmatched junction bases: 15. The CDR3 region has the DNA TGTGCCACCGGACCTCTGGGACAGGGGGGAAATGAGCAGTACTTC. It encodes CATGPLGQGGNEQYF.

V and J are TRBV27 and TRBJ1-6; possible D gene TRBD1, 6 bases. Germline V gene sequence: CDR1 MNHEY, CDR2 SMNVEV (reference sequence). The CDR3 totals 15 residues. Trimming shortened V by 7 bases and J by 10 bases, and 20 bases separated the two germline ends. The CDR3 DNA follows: TGTGCCAGCACCCTAGGGGGGGACATCCGGTCACCCCTCCACTTT. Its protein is CASTLGGDIRSPLHF.

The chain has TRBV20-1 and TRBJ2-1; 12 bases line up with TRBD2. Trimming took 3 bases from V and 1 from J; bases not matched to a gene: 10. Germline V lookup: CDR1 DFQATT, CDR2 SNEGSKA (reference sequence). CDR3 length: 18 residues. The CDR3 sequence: CSASSRGLAGFSYNEQFF. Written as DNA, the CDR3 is TGCAGTGCTAGTTCCAGGGGACTAGCGGGTTTTTCCTACAATGAGCAGTTCTTC.

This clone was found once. This chain's CDR3 is CASSLTGFSEQYF. The CDR3 DNA reads TGTGCCAGCAGCTTGACAGGGTTTAGCGAGCAGTACTTC. This chain connects TRBV7-8 to TRBJ2-7, with 7 nucleotides matching TRBD1. Germline values: CDR1 SGHVS, CDR2 FQNEAQ. The CDR3 sequence is 13 residues long. Trimming at V came to 3 bases and at J to 6 bases, leaving 5 bases not matched to a gene.

The CDR3 coding sequence is TGCGCCAGCAGCTTTTCAACTAGCGGCAACAATGAGCAGTTCTTC. This translates into CASSFSTSGNNEQFF. The V call is TRBV5-1, the J call TRBJ2-1, with TRBD2 matching over 8 bases. Trimming cost V 2 bases and J 5 bases; bases outside gene matches: 6. The CDR3 has 15 amino acids. Germline CDR1 is SGHRS and CDR2 is YFSETQ.

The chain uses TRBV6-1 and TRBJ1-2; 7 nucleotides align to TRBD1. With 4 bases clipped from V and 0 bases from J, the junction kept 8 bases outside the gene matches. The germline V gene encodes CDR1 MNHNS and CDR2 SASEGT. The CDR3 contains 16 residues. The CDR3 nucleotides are TGTGCCAGCAGTGTGACCGGGACAGTAACTAACTATGGCTACACCTTC. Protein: CASSVTGTVTNYGYTF.

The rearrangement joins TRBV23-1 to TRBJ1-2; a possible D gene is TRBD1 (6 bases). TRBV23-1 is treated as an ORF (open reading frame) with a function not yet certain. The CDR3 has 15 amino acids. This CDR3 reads CAEWGHSGTLYGYTF. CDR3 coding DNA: TGCGCAGAATGGGGTCACTCCGGGACACTGTATGGCTACACCTTC.

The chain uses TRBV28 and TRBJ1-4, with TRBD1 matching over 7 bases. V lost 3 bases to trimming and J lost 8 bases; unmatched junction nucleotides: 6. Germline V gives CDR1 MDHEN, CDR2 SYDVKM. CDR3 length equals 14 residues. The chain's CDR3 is CASSLEGAREKLFF. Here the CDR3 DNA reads TGTGCCAGCAGTTTGGAGGGGGCGCGGGAAAAACTGTTTTTT.

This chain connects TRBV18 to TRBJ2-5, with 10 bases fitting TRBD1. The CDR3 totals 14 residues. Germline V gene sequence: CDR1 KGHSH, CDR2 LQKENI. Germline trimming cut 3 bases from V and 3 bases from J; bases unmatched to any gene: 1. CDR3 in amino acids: CASSPTGGKETQYF. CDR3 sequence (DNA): TGTGCCAGCTCACCGACAGGGGGCAAAGAGACCCAGTACTTC. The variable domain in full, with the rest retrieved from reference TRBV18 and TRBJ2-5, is NAGVMQNPRHLVRRRGQEARLRCSPMKGHSHVYWYRQLPEEGLKFMVYLQKENIIDESGMPKERFSAEFPKEGPSILRIQQVVRGDSAAYFCASSPTGGKETQYFGPGTRLLVL.

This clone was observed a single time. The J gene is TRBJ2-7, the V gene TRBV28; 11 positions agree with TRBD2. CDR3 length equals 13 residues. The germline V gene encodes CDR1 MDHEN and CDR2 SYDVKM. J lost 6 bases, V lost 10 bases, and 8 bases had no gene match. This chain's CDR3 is CATLLAGVGEQYF. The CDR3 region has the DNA TGTGCCACCCTACTAGCGGGAGTGGGCGAGCAGTACTTC.

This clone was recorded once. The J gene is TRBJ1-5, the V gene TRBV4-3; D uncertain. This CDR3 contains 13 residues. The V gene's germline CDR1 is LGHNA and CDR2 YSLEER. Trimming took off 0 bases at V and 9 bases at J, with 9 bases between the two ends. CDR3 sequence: CASSQDNGRPQHF. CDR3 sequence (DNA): TGCGCCAGCAGCCAAGATAACGGGCGGCCCCAGCATTTT.

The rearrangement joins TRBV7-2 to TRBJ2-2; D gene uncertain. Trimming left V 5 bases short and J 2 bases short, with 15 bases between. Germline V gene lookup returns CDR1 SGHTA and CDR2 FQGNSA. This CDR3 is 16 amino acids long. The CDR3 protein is CASSLRALYNTGELFF. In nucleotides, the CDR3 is TGTGCCAGCAGCCTCCGGGCGCTATATAACACCGGGGAGCTGTTTTTT.

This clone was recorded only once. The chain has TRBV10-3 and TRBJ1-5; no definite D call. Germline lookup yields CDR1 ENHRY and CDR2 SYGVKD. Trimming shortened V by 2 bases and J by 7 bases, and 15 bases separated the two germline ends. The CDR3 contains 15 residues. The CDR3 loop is CAISEGWAAEQPQHF. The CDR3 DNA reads TGTGCCATCAGTGAGGGGTGGGCGGCTGAGCAGCCCCAGCATTTT.

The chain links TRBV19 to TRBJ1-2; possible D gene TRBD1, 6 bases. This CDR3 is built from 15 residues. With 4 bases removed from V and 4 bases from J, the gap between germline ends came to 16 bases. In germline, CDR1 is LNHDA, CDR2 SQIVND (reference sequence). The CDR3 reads CASSTTLGGAYGYTF. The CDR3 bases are TGTGCCAGTAGTACTACCCTAGGGGGTGCCTATGGCTACACCTTC. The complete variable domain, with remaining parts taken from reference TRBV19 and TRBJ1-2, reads DGGITQSPKYLFRKEGQNVTLSCEQNLNHDAMYWYRQDPGQGLRLIYYSQIVNDFQKGDIAEGYSVSREKKESFPLTVTSAQKNPTAFYLCASSTTLGGAYGYTFGSGTRLTVV.